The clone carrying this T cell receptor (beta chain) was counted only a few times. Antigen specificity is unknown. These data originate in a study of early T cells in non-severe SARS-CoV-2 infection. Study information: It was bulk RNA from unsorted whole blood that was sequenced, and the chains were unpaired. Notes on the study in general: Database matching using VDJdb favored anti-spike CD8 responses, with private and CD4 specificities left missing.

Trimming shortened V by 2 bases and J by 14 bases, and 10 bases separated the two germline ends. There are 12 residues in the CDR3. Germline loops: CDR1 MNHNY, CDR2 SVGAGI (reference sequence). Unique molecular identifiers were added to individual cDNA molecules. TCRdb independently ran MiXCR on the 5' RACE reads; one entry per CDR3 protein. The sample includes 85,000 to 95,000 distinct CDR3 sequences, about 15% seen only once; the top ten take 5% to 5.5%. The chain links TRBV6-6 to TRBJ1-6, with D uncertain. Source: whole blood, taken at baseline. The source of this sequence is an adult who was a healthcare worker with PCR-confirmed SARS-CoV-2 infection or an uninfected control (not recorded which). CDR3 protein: CASSYREGSLHF. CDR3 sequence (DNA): TGTGCCAGCAGTTACAGGGAGGGCTCCCTCCACTTT.